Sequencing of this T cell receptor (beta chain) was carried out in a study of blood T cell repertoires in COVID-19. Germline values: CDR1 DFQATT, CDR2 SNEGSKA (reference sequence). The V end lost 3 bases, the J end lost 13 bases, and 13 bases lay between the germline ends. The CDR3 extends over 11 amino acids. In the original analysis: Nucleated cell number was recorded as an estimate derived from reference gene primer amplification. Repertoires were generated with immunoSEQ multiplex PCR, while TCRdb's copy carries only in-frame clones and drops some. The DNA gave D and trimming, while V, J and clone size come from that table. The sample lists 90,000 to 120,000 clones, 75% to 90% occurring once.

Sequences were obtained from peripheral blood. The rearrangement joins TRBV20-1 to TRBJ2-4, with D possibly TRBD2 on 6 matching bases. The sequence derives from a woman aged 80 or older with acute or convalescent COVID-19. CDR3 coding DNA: TGCAGTGCTAGTGTGGGGGACTCCCAGTACTTC. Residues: CSASVGDSQYF.